One sample yielded the 20 T cell receptor beta chains listed below, sequenced in a study of T cell changes during pregnancy in multiple sclerosis. Data came from immunoSEQ multiplex PCR; TCRdb stores just in-frame clones and leaves some out. The sample yields 39,000 or so clones, roughly 87% seen once. The sequences come from CD8+ T cells from peripheral blood mononuclear cells, collected in the first trimester of pregnancy. The receptors come from a female donor with multiple sclerosis, enrolled in a pregnancy study.

The chain uses TRBV16 and TRBJ2-5; 8 bases fit TRBD1. This CDR3 region has 16 residues. The germline V gene has CDR1 KGHSY and CDR2 FQNENV. J gave up 0 bases and V 2 bases, and 5 bases lay outside the gene matches. This CDR3 reads CASSQGTGSHQETQYF. The CDR3 DNA follows: TGTGCCAGCAGCCAAGGGACAGGAAGTCACCAAGAGACCCAGTACTTC.

This chain links TRBV13 with TRBJ2-1; D gene ambiguous. The CDR3 consists of 11 residues. The V and J ends lost 5 bases and 5 bases respectively, with 4 bases between them. Germline V lookup: CDR1 PRHDT, CDR2 FYEKMQ (reference sequence). CDR3 nucleotide sequence: TGTGCCAGCAGCGAGAACAATGAGCAGTTCTTC. Its translation: CASSENNEQFF.

V and J are TRBV19 and TRBJ1-2, with 10 bases that match TRBD1. CDR1 LNHDA and CDR2 SQIVND come from the germline V gene (reference sequence). The CDR3 sequence is 15 residues long. Trimming took 4 bases from V and 7 from J; bases not matched to a gene: 9. DNA of the CDR3: TGTGCCAGTAGTACACGGACAGGGGGGCAGGGTGGCTACACCTTC. It yields the protein CASSTRTGGQGGYTF. Full variable domain (rest looked up from reference TRBV19 and TRBJ1-2): DGGITQSPKYLFRKEGQNVTLSCEQNLNHDAMYWYRQDPGQGLRLIYYSQIVNDFQKGDIAEGYSVSREKKESFPLTVTSAQKNPTAFYLCASSTRTGGQGGYTFGSGTRLTVV.

This clone appeared once. V gene TRBV10-2 combines with J gene TRBJ2-2, with TRBD2 matching over 7 bases. The CDR3 contains 15 residues. The V and J ends lost 4 bases and 7 bases, in that order; junction bases with no gene match: 9. Germline values: CDR1 WSHSY, CDR2 SAAADI. CDR3 sequence (DNA): TGCGCCAGCAGTGTGGGCGGGGGAATTAACGGGGAGCTGTTTTTT. It yields the protein CASSVGGGINGELFF.

The rearrangement uses TRBV19 and TRBJ2-7, with D maybe TRBD1 (6 bases). The CDR3 contains 15 residues. The germline V and J ends were trimmed by 4 bases and 0 bases, with 13 bases remaining between them. Germline lookup yields CDR1 LNHDA and CDR2 SQIVND (reference sequence). The CDR3 protein is CASSTRDTVSYEQYF. As DNA, the CDR3 is TGTGCCAGTAGTACCCGGGACACCGTCTCCTACGAGCAGTACTTC.

The chain uses TRBV13 and TRBJ1-1; TRBD1 aligns across 11 bases. Germline loops: CDR1 PRHDT, CDR2 FYEKMQ (reference sequence). The V and J ends lost 2 bases and 3 bases, in that order; junction bases with no gene match: 5. The CDR3 loop spans 16 amino acids. CDR3 in amino acids: CASSLRTGGAYTEAFF. As DNA, the CDR3 is TGTGCCAGCAGCTTAAGGACAGGGGGCGCGTACACTGAAGCTTTCTTT.

The genes are TRBV19 and TRBJ2-1; TRBD2 aligns across 8 bases. The germline gives CDR1 LNHDA, CDR2 SQIVND (reference sequence). The CDR3 covers 15 residues. Losses at the gene ends were 3 bases for V and 7 bases for J; bases not matched to a gene: 8. CDR3 DNA: TGTGCCAGTAGTATCAATACGGGAGGGCCAAATGAGCAGTTCTTC. The encoded protein is CASSINTGGPNEQFF.

With regard to this clone: Its ends do not fully match the called genes, so a read error is possible. The chain recombines TRBV7-9 with TRBJ2-7, with 8 bases that match TRBD1. Germline CDR1 and CDR2: SEHNR and FQNEAQ (reference sequence). The CDR3 spans 18 residues. Here the CDR3 DNA reads TGCGCCAGCAGCCAAGACCCAGGGTCAGGGGGCTTCGTCTACGAGCAGTACTTC. It specifies CASSQDPGSGGFVYEQYF.

This sequence joins TRBV6-4 and TRBJ2-7, with 9 bases lining up with TRBD2. CDR1 and CDR2 (germline): MRHNA, SNTAGT. CDR3 size: 14 residues. With V trimmed by 5 bases and J by 3 bases, 5 bases remained unmatched. CDR3 in DNA: TGTGCCAGCAGTACCGTAGCGGGAGACTACGAGCAGTACTTC. It specifies CASSTVAGDYEQYF.

This rearrangement joins TRBV29-1 to TRBJ2-1, with 10 nucleotides matching TRBD1. Per germline, CDR1 SQVTM and CDR2 ANQGSEA. This CDR3 has 13 amino acids. After removal of 7 bases from V and 8 bases from J, the junction contained 8 bases not matched to a gene. In nucleotides, the CDR3 is TGCAGCGCTCGGACAGGGGGTCCAGATGAGCAGTTCTTC. This translates into CSARTGGPDEQFF.

The chain's CDR3 is CASSLVLGGAFNQPQHF. In DNA form, the CDR3 reads TGTGCCAGCAGCTTAGTCTTAGGGGGGGCCTTTAATCAGCCCCAGCATTTT. V usage is TRBV11-3 and J usage is TRBJ1-5, with a possible D match to TRBD1 (6 bases). V gave up 1 base and J gave up 4 bases, with 17 bases separating them. The CDR3 has 17 amino acids. Germline-derived CDR1 and CDR2 are SGHNT and YENEEA.

The V gene is TRBV11-1, the J gene TRBJ1-4; perhaps TRBD1 as D (5 bases). This CDR3 comprises 13 residues. Trimming removed 3 bases from V and 8 bases from J, with 10 bases in between. CDR1 SGHAT and CDR2 FQDESV come from the germline V gene (reference sequence). CDR3 in DNA: TGTGCCAGCAGCTTGTCCGGGGGAGAAAAACTGTTTTTT. Protein sequence: CASSLSGGEKLFF.

The V gene is TRBV7-3, the J gene TRBJ2-7, with 10 bases lining up with TRBD2. V trimming: 3 bases; J trimming: 5 bases; junction bases outside the gene matches: 4. The CDR3 has 14 amino acids. Germline values: CDR1 SGHTA, CDR2 FQGTGA. Here the CDR3 DNA reads TGTGCCAGCAGCTTTGCTAGCGGGGGCAACGAGCAGTACTTC. Its protein is CASSFASGGNEQYF. Combining the CDR3 with reference TRBV7-3 and TRBJ2-7 gives the whole variable domain GAGVSQTPSNKVTEKGKYVELRCDPISGHTALYWYRQSLGQGPEFLIYFQGTGAADDSGLPNDRFFAVRPEGSVSTLKIQRTERGDSAVYLCASSFASGGNEQYFGPGTRLTVT.

V is TRBV29-1 and J is TRBJ1-1; D is undetermined. Per the germline V gene, CDR1 is SQVTM and CDR2 is ANQGSEA. Deletions cut 6 bases from V and 6 bases from J, with 14 bases between. The CDR3 extends over 12 amino acids. This chain's CDR3 is CSVGADGAEAFF. The CDR3 nucleotides read TGCAGCGTGGGCGCCGATGGTGCTGAAGCTTTCTTT.

The chain has TRBV27 and TRBJ2-3; 14 bases line up with TRBD2. V lost 4 bases and J lost 4; bases outside the gene matches: 10. This CDR3 has 18 amino acids. Germline-derived CDR1 and CDR2 are MNHEY and SMNVEV (reference sequence). Written as DNA, the CDR3 is TGTGCCAGCAGTTCCAATGCCGGGACTAGCGGGAGTGCAGATACGCAGTATTTT. Its protein product is CASSSNAGTSGSADTQYF.

This rearrangement joins TRBV7-9 to TRBJ1-2, with 9 bases that match TRBD1. Germline CDR1 reads SEHNR; CDR2 reads FQNEAQ (reference sequence). The V gene end was trimmed by 5 bases and the J gene end by 6 bases; junction bases not matched to a gene: 7. This CDR3 spans 14 amino acids. The CDR3 loop is CASSLLTGGDGYTF. DNA for the CDR3: TGTGCCAGCAGCCTTTTGACAGGGGGTGATGGCTACACCTTC.

The V call is TRBV30, the J call TRBJ2-5; maybe TRBD1 (5 bases). Deletions cut 0 bases from V and 5 bases from J, with 13 bases between. Germline V gene data show CDR1 as GTSNPN and CDR2 as SVGIG (reference sequence). The CDR3 sequence is 14 residues long. CDR3 DNA sequence: TGTGCCTGGAGTGTACTAAGGGCAGGGGAGACCCAGTACTTC. It translates to CAWSVLRAGETQYF.

A single count supports this clone. The genes are TRBV14 and TRBJ2-7; 10 bases fit TRBD2. The length of the CDR3 is 15 residues. Unmatched junction bases numbered 4, after V lost 3 bases and J lost 2 bases. Germline V gives CDR1 SGHDN, CDR2 FVKESK. The CDR3 DNA reads as TGTGCCAGCAGCCAGGGGACTAGCGCGACCTACGAGCAGTACTTC. Residues: CASSQGTSATYEQYF.

V gene TRBV7-2 combines with J gene TRBJ2-5; D possibly corresponds to TRBD1 (6 bases). The DNA end lines up better with TRBJ2-7; the J call may be wrong. Germline V lookup: CDR1 SGHTA, CDR2 FQGNSA. This CDR3 region has 16 residues. CDR3 protein: CASSLIPRGSPYEQYF. As DNA, the CDR3 is TGTGCCAGCAGCTTAATCCCCAGGGGTTCCCCATACGAGCAGTACTTC.

The V call is TRBV14, the J call TRBJ1-2; 8 nucleotides line up with TRBD1. V lost 4 bases, J lost 7 bases, and 5 bases stayed unmatched. Germline CDR1 SGHDN, CDR2 FVKESK. CDR3 size: 13 residues. CDR3 DNA sequence: TGTGCCAGCAGCCTACGACAGGGGAGTGGCTACACCTTC. Translated: CASSLRQGSGYTF.